These T cell receptor beta chains were read from a single sample in a study of blood T cell repertoires in COVID-19. Some clones are missing from TCRdb's copy, which holds only in-frame ones; the method was immunoSEQ multiplex PCR. This table has about 140,000 clones, approximately 85% appearing once. Sequencing input: peripheral blood. These receptors all stem from a man aged 45-60 years with acute or convalescent COVID-19. Each CDR3 is given with its conserved first and last residue. Fields, in order: V gene, clone size, J gene, D gene, CDR3 protein, CDR3 DNA. The D gene is left open where the match is weak. Some rows have no size entry. The others give once, few or many, or a class for an expanded clone.

TRBV11-3,.,TRBJ2-1,TRBD1,CASSPLGTAYNEQFF,TGTGCCAGCAGCCCCCTCGGGACAGCTTACAATGAGCAGTTCTTC
TRBV9,.,TRBJ1-1,TRBD1,CASSDSGTANTEAFF,TGTGCCAGCAGCGACTCCGGGACAGCGAACACTGAAGCTTTCTTT
TRBV10-1,.,TRBJ2-1,TRBD2,CASSRGGRNEQFF,TGCGCCTCCTCTCGGGGGGGCAGGAATGAGCAGTTCTTC
TRBV2,.,TRBJ1-1,TRBD1,CASSTRQGSSEAFF,TGTGCCAGCAGTACCCGACAGGGTTCTTCTGAAGCTTTCTTT
TRBV13,.,TRBJ2-2,TRBD1,CASTPLGTAGTGELFF,TGTGCCAGCACCCCTCTAGGGACAGCAGGCACCGGGGAGCTGTTTTTT
TRBV12-3/TRBV12-4,few,TRBJ1-1,.,CASSLRVGGAFF,TGTGCCAGCAGTTTAAGGGTGGGGGGAGCTTTCTTT
TRBV11-3,.,TRBJ1-6,.,CASSPGGNSPLHF,TGTGCCAGCAGCCCGGGGGGGAATTCACCCCTCCACTTT
TRBV7-8,.,TRBJ1-2,TRBD1,CASTIQGLYGYTF,TGTGCCAGCACCATACAGGGGCTCTATGGCTACACCTTC
TRBV5-4,.,TRBJ1-2,.,CASSGGTPNNYGYTF,TGTGCCAGCAGCGGGGGGACGCCGAATAACTATGGCTACACCTTC
TRBV25-1,.,TRBJ2-6,.,CASSEVGGGRANVLTF,TGTGCCAGCAGTGAAGTGGGAGGGGGTAGGGCCAACGTCCTGACTTTC
TRBV5-6,.,TRBJ2-2,TRBD2,CASSLAPSGVSLGELFF,TGTGCCAGCAGCTTGGCCCCTAGCGGGGTCTCCCTCGGGGAGCTGTTTTTT
TRBV4-1,.,TRBJ2-1,.,CASSQPPPGYNEQFF,TGCGCCAGCAGCCAACCCCCCCCGGGTTACAATGAGCAGTTCTTC
TRBV6-1,.,TRBJ1-5,.,CASSERRVTNQPQHF,TGTGCCAGCAGTGAACGGAGGGTTACTAATCAGCCCCAGCATTTT
TRBV5-6,.,TRBJ1-6,.,CASSLGQSYNSPLHF,TGTGCCAGCAGCTTAGGACAGAGCTATAATTCACCCCTCCACTTT
TRBV5-6,.,TRBJ2-1,TRBD1,CASSLRTGVWGDNEQFF,TGTGCCAGCAGCTTACGGACAGGGGTTTGGGGAGACAATGAGCAGTTCTTC
TRBV4-1,.,TRBJ1-5,.,CASSQFETGGNQPQHF,TGCGCCAGCAGCCAATTCGAAACGGGTGGCAATCAGCCCCAGCATTTT